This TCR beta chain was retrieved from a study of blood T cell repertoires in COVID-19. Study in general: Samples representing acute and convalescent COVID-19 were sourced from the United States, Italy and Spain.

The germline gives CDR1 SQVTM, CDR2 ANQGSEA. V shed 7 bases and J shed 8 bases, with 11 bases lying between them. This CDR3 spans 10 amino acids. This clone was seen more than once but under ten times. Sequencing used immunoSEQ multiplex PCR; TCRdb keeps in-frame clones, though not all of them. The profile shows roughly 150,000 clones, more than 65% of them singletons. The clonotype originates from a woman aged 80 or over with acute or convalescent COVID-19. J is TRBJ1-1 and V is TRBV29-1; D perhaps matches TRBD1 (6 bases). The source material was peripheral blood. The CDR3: CSARQAEAFF. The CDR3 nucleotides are TGCAGCGCTCGACAGGCGGAAGCTTTCTTT.